This T cell receptor beta chain came from a study of cytomegalovirus exposure and HLA in healthy donors. On this clone: What it binds is not known.

The PCR contained 60 Vbeta and 13 Jbeta primers. Assay used: immunoSEQ multiplex PCR; TCRdb lists only in-frame clones, some missing. The data hold some 140,000 clones, with more than 60% observed a single time. Study conclusions and caveats: In a later analysis, HLA-C alleles had the fewest associated TCRs, DRB1 alleles the most.

With 2 bases clipped from V and 3 bases from J, the junction kept 9 bases outside the gene matches. Germline assignment: CDR1 SNHLY and CDR2 FYNNEI. The CDR3 loop spans 17 amino acids. This rearrangement joins TRBV2 to TRBJ1-3, with 8 bases lining up with TRBD1. Sample: PBMCs. The clonotype originates from a woman aged 40-49 years in good health and CMV-seronegative. CDR3 DNA sequence: TGTGCCAGCAGTGAACGGGGGACAGGAATGGGTGGAAACACCATATATTTT. This translates into CASSERGTGMGGNTIYF.